A single sample gave rise to the 18 T cell receptor beta chains below, sequenced in a study of T cell responses to AZD1222 COVID-19 vaccine. Sequencing used immunoSEQ multiplex PCR; TCRdb keeps in-frame clones, though not all of them. This table holds 95,000 to 150,000 clones, roughly 85% found once. The source was peripheral blood, collected on day 0 of AZD1222 vaccination. All receptors come from an adult in good health.

The rearrangement uses TRBV2 and TRBJ2-7; 12 bases are a match to TRBD1. CDR1 is SNHLY and CDR2 is FYNNEI in the germline V gene. V shed 4 bases and J 6 bases; nucleotides not matched to a gene: 10. This CDR3 comprises 16 residues. The CDR3 sequence: CASSGLNRDRGREQYF. DNA of the CDR3: TGTGCCAGCAGTGGACTGAATAGGGACAGGGGGCGCGAGCAGTACTTC.

The V call is TRBV10-3, the J call TRBJ1-2; D gene uncertain. CDR3 length: 14 residues. The germline V and J ends were trimmed by 2 bases and 8 bases, with 15 bases remaining between them. Germline V gene lookup returns CDR1 ENHRY and CDR2 SYGVKD. The CDR3 coding sequence is TGTGCCATCAGTGAGGAGGGATCGAGAGAGGGCTACACCTTC. Translating gives CAISEEGSREGYTF.

V gene TRBV19 combines with J gene TRBJ2-1; TRBD2 aligns across 14 bases. The germline V gene encodes CDR1 LNHDA and CDR2 SQIVND (reference sequence). Trimming at V came to 6 bases and at J to 7 bases, leaving 17 bases not matched to a gene. CDR3 size: 19 residues. The CDR3 protein is CASRANLGTSGSSGNEQFF. CDR3 sequence (DNA): TGTGCCAGTAGAGCTAACCTCGGGACTAGCGGGAGTTCGGGAAATGAGCAGTTCTTC.

The rearrangement links TRBV30 to TRBJ1-6, with D perhaps TRBD1 (5 bases). The CDR3 runs 14 residues. V lost 1 base, J lost 7 bases, and 11 bases lay in between. Germline CDR1 GTSNPN, CDR2 SVGIG (reference sequence). The CDR3 spells CAWSGRVVNSPLHF. In DNA form, the CDR3 reads TGTGCCTGGAGTGGCAGGGTGGTGAATTCACCCCTCCACTTT.

The chain combines TRBV11-3 with TRBJ2-6; 8 nucleotides line up with TRBD1. The CDR3 sequence is 19 residues long. From germline, CDR1 is SGHNT and CDR2 YENEEA. The J segment lost 4 bases and the V segment lost 1 base, leaving 12 bases of the junction unmatched. The CDR3 spells CASSLGPGQDPSGANVLTF. The DNA for the CDR3 is TGTGCCAGCAGCTTAGGCCCGGGACAGGATCCCTCCGGGGCCAACGTCCTGACTTTC. The complete variable domain, with remaining parts taken from reference TRBV11-3 and TRBJ2-6, reads EAGVVQSPRYKIIEKKQPVAFWCNPISGHNTLYWYLQNLGQGPELLIRYENEEAVDDSQLPKDRFSAERLKGVDSTLKIQPAELGDSAVYLCASSLGPGQDPSGANVLTFGAGSRLTVL.

This sequence joins TRBV21-1 and TRBJ2-3; the table assigns TRBD2, which was not confirmed against the DNA. TRBV21-1 has pseudogene status. The CDR3 totals 20 residues. The CDR3 sequence: CASSKFKAMIPSGHTDTQYF. CDR3 coding DNA: TGTGCCAGCAGCAAATTCAAGGCGATGATACCCAGCGGGCACACAGATACGCAGTATTTT.

This chain uses TRBV9 with TRBJ1-1; D gene unclear. CDR1 and CDR2 (germline): SGDLS, YYNGEE. V was pared by 0 bases and J by 0 bases, with 3 bases between. The CDR3 is 13 amino acids. The CDR3 region has the DNA TGTGCCAGCAGCGTAGGTATGAACACTGAAGCTTTCTTT. It codes for CASSVGMNTEAFF. Supplemented by reference TRBV9 and TRBJ1-1, the full variable domain reads DSGVTQTPKHLITATGQRVTLRCSPRSGDLSVYWYQQSLDQGLQFLIQYYNGEERAKGNILERFSAQQFPDLHSELNLSSLELGDSALYFCASSVGMNTEAFFGQGTRLTVV.

The chain links TRBV20-1 to TRBJ1-1, with 8 positions matching TRBD1. CDR3 size: 13 residues. Germline V gene lookup returns CDR1 DFQATT and CDR2 SNEGSKA (reference sequence). The J segment lost 1 base and the V segment lost 3 bases, leaving 1 base of the junction unmatched. CDR3 DNA: TGCAGTGCTAGTCAGGGGGCGAACACTGAAGCTTTCTTT. Amino acids: CSASQGANTEAFF.

The chain uses TRBV24-1 and TRBJ1-6, with 9 bases that match TRBD1. There are 13 residues in the CDR3. Losses at the gene ends were 7 bases for V and 8 bases for J; bases not matched to a gene: 2. Germline V gene data show CDR1 as KGHDR and CDR2 as SFDVKD. In DNA form, the CDR3 reads TGTGCCACCAGGGACAGGGGTGATTCACCCCTCCACTTT. This codes for CATRDRGDSPLHF.

The chain is built from TRBV7-2 and TRBJ2-7; D is possibly TRBD1 (5 bases). This CDR3 contains 14 residues. CDR1 SGHTA and CDR2 FQGNSA come from the germline V gene. The V and J ends lost 2 bases and 6 bases respectively, with 14 bases between them. This chain's CDR3 is CASSLWSGHGEQYF. The CDR3 DNA sequence: TGTGCCAGCAGCTTATGGTCAGGACACGGCGAGCAGTACTTC.

The chain recombines TRBV10-1 with TRBJ1-2; 8 nucleotides agree with TRBD1. V dropped 2 bases and J dropped 3; count of bases not matched to a gene: 17. The CDR3 is 19 amino acids. Per germline, CDR1 WNHNN and CDR2 SYGVQD (reference sequence). CDR3 nucleotides: TGCGCCAGCAGTGAGGTCCGGCCGGGACAGGATCACCTCCACTATGGCTACACCTTC. Translation: CASSEVRPGQDHLHYGYTF.

This chain connects TRBV11-3 to TRBJ2-1; D is unclear. The V and J ends lost 1 base and 5 bases respectively, with 21 bases between them. Germline loops: CDR1 SGHNT, CDR2 YENEEA. The CDR3 is made up of 18 amino acids. The CDR3 spells CASSLATVGVIGDNEQFF. The CDR3 DNA reads TGTGCCAGCAGCTTAGCTACAGTAGGAGTTATAGGAGACAATGAGCAGTTCTTC.

The rearrangement uses TRBV30 and TRBJ1-1; TRBD1 might be the D (6 bases). V was shortened by 5 bases and J by 10 bases, with 17 bases between the two germline ends. This CDR3 is built from 12 residues. The germline gives CDR1 GTSNPN, CDR2 SVGIG (reference sequence). The CDR3 DNA is TGTGCCTGGCTGACTGAGGGGGGGTTAGCTTTCTTT. This encodes CAWLTEGGLAFF.

The CDR3 spells CATKQGKVGELFF. In nucleotides, the CDR3 is TGTGCCACAAAACAGGGGAAGGTCGGGGAGCTGTTTTTT. The genes are TRBV24-1 and TRBJ2-2; TRBD1 agrees at 7 bases. Germline values: CDR1 KGHDR, CDR2 SFDVKD. The CDR3 runs to 13 residues. V shed 10 bases, J shed 7 bases, and the junction held 8 bases outside the gene matches.

This sequence joins TRBV6-5 and TRBJ1-4; no clear D. In germline, CDR1 is MNHEY, CDR2 SVGAGI. With 0 bases removed from V and 7 bases from J, the gap between germline ends came to 12 bases. There are 15 residues in the CDR3. The CDR3 here is CASSYSTGSGEKLFF. CDR3 DNA sequence: TGTGCCAGCAGTTACTCGACGGGGTCAGGTGAAAAACTGTTTTTT.

This clone was seen a single time. The J gene is TRBJ2-7, the V gene TRBV10-3; TRBD2 matches 8 bases. The germline V gene has CDR1 ENHRY and CDR2 SYGVKD. The length of the CDR3 is 14 residues. V was clipped by 9 bases and J by 0 bases; unmatched bases: 7. The CDR3 DNA reads TGTGCCATTGGGGAAGCGGGAGACTCCTACGAGCAGTACTTC. Translation: CAIGEAGDSYEQYF.

The rearrangement uses TRBV27 and TRBJ1-2; D is uncertain. Germline loops: CDR1 MNHEY, CDR2 SMNVEV (reference sequence). V was cut by 2 bases and J by 3 bases, with 10 bases left in between. The CDR3 consists of 14 residues. The CDR3 is CASSLLAGDYGYTF. The CDR3 region has the DNA TGTGCCAGCAGTTTACTGGCAGGCGACTATGGCTACACCTTC.

This clone has more than one count but fewer than ten. V usage is TRBV11-3 and J usage is TRBJ1-2, with 7 bases matching TRBD1. Germline loops: CDR1 SGHNT, CDR2 YENEEA. The CDR3 is made up of 15 amino acids. Trimming took 5 bases from V and 0 from J; bases not matched to a gene: 6. The CDR3: CASSLRTGANYGYTF. The CDR3 nucleotides read TGTGCCAGCAGCCTCAGGACAGGAGCTAACTATGGCTACACCTTC.